This T cell receptor beta chain was recorded in a study of cytomegalovirus exposure and HLA in healthy donors. Study details: Counted in an early data release were about 86 million unique TCRs from HLA-typed donors.

While unrecorded immune exposures were likely, the donors were nominally healthy when sampled. From germline, CDR1 is SGHTA and CDR2 FQGNSA. The CDR3 loop spans 14 amino acids. V dropped 1 base and J dropped 4; count of bases not matched to a gene: 1. Study-level results: In a later analysis, TCR beta V- and J-gene trimming was associated with a missense DCLRE1C variant. A later analysis reported that several of the most significant clusters appeared to be linked to common viral pathogens, among them Epstein-Barr virus.

Primers: 60 Vbeta forward and 13 Jbeta reverse. Method: immunoSEQ multiplex PCR; TCRdb's copy keeps in-frame clones and lacks some. The profile covers 180,000 or so clones, with 70% to 80% appearing a single time and 1.5% to 2% taken by the ten largest. Notes on this clone: Its cognate antigen is unknown.

J is TRBJ1-2 and V is TRBV7-2, with 9 bases matching TRBD1. This sequence originates from a man aged 18 to 30 in good health and CMV-seronegative. The sequenced sample consisted of PBMCs. CDR3 nucleotides: TGTGCCAGCAGCTTAGTGGGACAGGGCTATGGCTACACCTTC. As protein: CASSLVGQGYGYTF.